The 13 T cell receptor beta chains below come from one sample, sequenced in a study of blood T cell repertoires in COVID-19. Method: immunoSEQ multiplex PCR; TCRdb's copy keeps in-frame clones and lacks some. The table lists roughly 190,000 clones, 85% to 90% of them singletons. Sequenced material: PBMCs or T cells enriched from blood (not recorded which). These receptors all stem from a woman in her 40s in a cohort exposed to, infected with or recovered from COVID-19 (not recorded which).

Regarding this clone: The sample has other DNA sequences that encode this CDR3 too. This chain uses TRBV19 with TRBJ2-7; tentative D call: TRBD2 (5 bases). The V end lost 1 base, the J end lost 6 bases, and 7 bases lay between the germline ends. Germline V lookup: CDR1 LNHDA, CDR2 SQIVND (reference sequence). The length of the CDR3 is 12 residues. Here the CDR3 reads CASSIGRGEQYF. CDR3 nucleotides: TGTGCCAGTAGTATAGGTCGGGGCGAGCAGTACTTC.

The chain is built from TRBV12-3 or TRBV12-4 and TRBJ1-2; D call uncertain. Deletions cut 8 bases from V and 6 bases from J, with 16 bases between. The CDR3 sequence is 13 residues long. The CDR3 is CASGYSPPNGYTF. In DNA form, the CDR3 reads TGTGCCAGCGGATACAGTCCTCCGAATGGCTACACCTTC.

The chain combines TRBV7-9 with TRBJ1-2; D gene unclear. V dropped 5 bases and J dropped 0 bases, with 16 bases sitting between them. Germline V gene data show CDR1 as SEHNR and CDR2 as FQNEAQ (reference sequence). The CDR3 totals 16 residues. The CDR3 coding sequence is TGTGCCAGCAGCACCAGCCCAGGCCCCTCTAACTATGGCTACACCTTC. Translation gives CASSTSPGPSNYGYTF.

The chain couples TRBV2 to TRBJ2-5, with D possibly matching TRBD1 (5 bases). Germline CDR1 SNHLY, CDR2 FYNNEI. CDR3 length: 12 residues. Deletions cut 6 bases from V and 5 bases from J, with 10 bases between. The CDR3 DNA reads as TGTGCCAGCAGGGACAATCGGGAGACCCAGTACTTC. Its translation is CASRDNRETQYF.

By proportion, this clone is medium-sized. This chain links TRBV6-5 with TRBJ1-5, with 8 bases fitting TRBD1. The CDR3 runs to 16 residues. V lost 4 bases and J lost 5; bases outside the gene matches: 10. The germline CDR1 and CDR2 sequences are MNHEY and SVGAGI. Here the CDR3 reads CASSFLQGAPDQPQHF. The CDR3 DNA follows: TGTGCCAGCAGTTTCCTCCAGGGGGCCCCCGATCAGCCCCAGCATTTT.

The chain combines TRBV24-1 with TRBJ1-1, with 8 positions matching TRBD1. This CDR3 has 13 residues. V trimming: 6 bases; J trimming: 4 bases; junction bases outside the gene matches: 3. Germline V gives CDR1 KGHDR, CDR2 SFDVKD. CDR3 in amino acids: CATSTGGFTEAFF. The CDR3 DNA follows: TGTGCCACCAGTACAGGGGGGTTCACTGAAGCTTTCTTT.

This sequence joins TRBV7-9 and TRBJ2-1; 9 bases are a match to TRBD2. CDR3 size: 14 residues. V shed 2 bases, J shed 14 bases, and the junction held 10 bases outside the gene matches. CDR1 is SEHNR and CDR2 is FQNEAQ in the germline V gene (reference sequence). CDR3 DNA sequence: TGTGCCAGCAGCTTATTTGTTAGCGGGAGTGGGAAGTTCTTC. It encodes CASSLFVSGSGKFF.

V usage is TRBV5-1 and J usage is TRBJ2-1, with 10 bases lining up with TRBD2. This CDR3 contains 18 residues. V shed 2 bases, J shed 2 bases, and the junction held 10 bases outside the gene matches. Germline-derived CDR1 and CDR2 are SGHRS and YFSETQ. CDR3 sequence reads: CASSFEASGSRPYNEQFF. CDR3 nucleotide sequence: TGCGCCAGCAGCTTCGAGGCTAGCGGGAGTAGGCCCTACAATGAGCAGTTCTTC.

This clone was observed a single time. The genes are TRBV7-2 and TRBJ2-2; 9 nucleotides match TRBD1. CDR1 is SGHTA and CDR2 is FQGNSA in the germline V gene. With 4 bases clipped from V and 7 bases from J, the junction kept 7 bases outside the gene matches. The CDR3 has 15 amino acids. The CDR3 region is CASSSGTGKGGELFF. The CDR3 bases are TGTGCCAGCAGCTCCGGGACAGGGAAGGGCGGGGAGCTGTTTTTT.

The chain carries TRBV19 and TRBJ1-2; D unclear. The V gene's germline CDR1 is LNHDA and CDR2 SQIVND (reference sequence). The CDR3 runs 12 residues. V shed 8 bases and J shed 4 bases, with 11 bases lying between them. CDR3 sequence (DNA): TGTGCCAGTTTATCTAAGTTCTATGGCTACACCTTC. Translation: CASLSKFYGYTF.

The CDR3 bases are TGTGCCACCAGTGATATCCGGGATCCTACCTACGAGCAGTACTTC. Translation gives CATSDIRDPTYEQYF. The V and J genes are TRBV24-1 and TRBJ2-7; D might be TRBD2 (5 bases). The CDR3 runs to 15 residues. Trimming pared 3 bases from V and 2 bases from J, leaving 13 bases between. Germline V CDR1 and CDR2: KGHDR, SFDVKD.

The chain uses TRBV2 and TRBJ1-2; TRBD1 might be the D (6 bases). V was pared by 2 bases and J by 1 base, with 11 bases between. The CDR3 sequence is 15 residues long. Germline CDR1 SNHLY, CDR2 FYNNEI. As DNA, the CDR3 is TGTGCCAGCAGTGAAACAGGGTACGGTAACTATGGCTACACCTTC. The encoded protein is CASSETGYGNYGYTF.

The rearrangement uses TRBV7-9 and TRBJ1-1; D is unclear. V was cut by 5 bases and J by 3 bases, with 7 bases left in between. This CDR3 region has 12 residues. Germline lookup yields CDR1 SEHNR and CDR2 FQNEAQ (reference sequence). This CDR3 reads CASSIEYTEAFF. In DNA form, the CDR3 reads TGTGCCAGCAGCATCGAGTACACTGAAGCTTTCTTT.